This TCR beta chain was sequenced for a study of T cell repertoires in cytomegalovirus infection. Whole-study context: Both CMV infection and a matching HLA type were indicated by public TCR beta signatures. Study-level results: Carriers of CMV and the relevant HLA type were discriminated by public TCR beta frequency.

This clonotype was found a few times. Its antigen remains unknown. Per the germline V gene, CDR1 is MNHEY and CDR2 is SMNVEV (reference sequence). Between the trimmed V and J ends, which lost 6 bases and 7 bases, there was a span of 16 bases. The CDR3 is 14 amino acids. TCRdb used MiXCR to reprocess the reads, holding one entry per CDR3 protein. The data show fewer than 550,000 distinct CDR3 sequences, approximately 25% seen once. The TCR was taken from a human donor in good health (CMV status not recorded). Some clones in this sample may be carry-over from other donors' samples. The sample taken for sequencing was PBMCs. This chain connects TRBV27 to TRBJ2-1, with TRBD2 as a possible D gene (6 bases). Here the CDR3 DNA reads TGTGCCAGCAGCCCTCGACTAGATGCGAATGAGCAGTTCTTC. Residues: CASSPRLDANEQFF.